This TCR beta chain was retrieved from a study of blood T cell repertoires in COVID-19. Turning to the study itself: Sites in the United States, Italy and Spain provided acute and convalescent COVID-19 samples.

Symptom resolution, clearance, or two negative PCRs marked donors in Cohort 3 as recovered. Germline CDR1 is SGHRS and CDR2 is YFSETQ. The length of the CDR3 is 17 residues. V was pared by 0 bases and J by 3 bases, with 18 bases between. The repertoire was sequenced with immunoSEQ multiplex PCR; TCRdb's copy has only in-frame clones and lacks some. In the table there are 150,000 to 200,000 clones, over 75% of which are singletons. The gene calls are TRBV5-1 and TRBJ1-2; no reliable D call. The clonotype comes from a man aged 40-49 years who had recovered from COVID-19. The sequencing input was PBMCs or T cells enriched from blood (not recorded which). The CDR3 here is CASSLVLDWGVDYGYTF. The CDR3 nucleotides are TGCGCCAGCAGCTTGGTATTAGATTGGGGAGTCGACTATGGCTACACCTTC.